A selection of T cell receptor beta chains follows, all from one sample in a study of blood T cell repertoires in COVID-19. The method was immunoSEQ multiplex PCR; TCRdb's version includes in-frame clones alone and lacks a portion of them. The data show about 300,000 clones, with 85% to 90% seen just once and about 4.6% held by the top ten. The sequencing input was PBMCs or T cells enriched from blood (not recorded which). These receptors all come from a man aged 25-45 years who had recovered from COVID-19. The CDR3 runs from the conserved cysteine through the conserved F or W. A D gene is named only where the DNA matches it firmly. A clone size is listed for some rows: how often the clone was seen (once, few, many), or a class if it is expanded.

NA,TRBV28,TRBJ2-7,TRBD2,TGTGCCAGCAATCCTAGCGGGGGGGTAGAGCAGTACTTC,CASNPSGGVEQYF
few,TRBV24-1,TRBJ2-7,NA,TGTGCCACCAGCGAGGCCCAGGGTCTCGACGAGCAGTACTTC,CATSEAQGLDEQYF
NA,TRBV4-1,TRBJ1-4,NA,TGCGCCAGCAGCCACCCCCCTAAAGCGGAAAAACTGTTTTTT,CASSHPPKAEKLFF
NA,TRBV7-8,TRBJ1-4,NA,TGTGCCAGCACCACCGGTTCGGGGGGGCTCGGTAATGAAAAACTGTTTTTT,CASTTGSGGLGNEKLFF
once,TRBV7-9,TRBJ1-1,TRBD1,TGTGCCAGCAGCCCCGGGACAGGCATGAACACTGAAGCTTTCTTT,CASSPGTGMNTEAFF
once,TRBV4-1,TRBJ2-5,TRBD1,TGCGCCAGCAGCCAAGATCGAGGGACAGGGGGCTTACGAGAGACCCAGTACTTC,CASSQDRGTGGLRETQYF
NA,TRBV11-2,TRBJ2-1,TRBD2,TGTGCCAGCAGCTTAGGCGGGAGAAGCACTGAGCAGTTCTTC,CASSLGGRSTEQFF
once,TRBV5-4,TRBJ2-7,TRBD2,TGTGCCAGCAGCCCGGGGGGAGTTACCGAGCAGTACTTC,CASSPGGVTEQYF
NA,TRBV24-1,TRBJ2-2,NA,TGTGCCACCAGTGGGAGGGGGCGCGACACCGGGGAGCTGTTTTTT,CATSGRGRDTGELFF
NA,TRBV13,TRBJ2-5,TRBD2,TGTGCCAGCACCAGCCTAGCGGGATCGTACCAAGAGACCCAGTACTTC,CASTSLAGSYQETQYF
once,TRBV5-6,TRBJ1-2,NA,TGTGCCAGCAGCTTGGGGGGAGGGCTTGCTGGCTACACCTTC,CASSLGGGLAGYTF
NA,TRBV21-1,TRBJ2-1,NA,TGTGCCAGCCCCCTAGTGCGCTACAATGAGCAGTTCTTC,CASPLVRYNEQFF
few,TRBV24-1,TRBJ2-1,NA,TGTGCCACCCACGGAGAAAGGGGGGAGCAGTTCTTC,CATHGERGEQFF
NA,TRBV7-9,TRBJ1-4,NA,TGTGCCAGCAGCCGACAGCTAACAACTAATGAAAAACTGTTTTTT,CASSRQLTTNEKLFF
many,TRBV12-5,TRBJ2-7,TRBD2,TGTGCTAGTGGTAGCCCTGCTAGCGGCTACTCCTACGAGCAGTACTTC,CASGSPASGYSYEQYF
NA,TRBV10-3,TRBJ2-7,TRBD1,TGTGCCATCAGTGAAGGACAGGTAGCCTACGAGCAGTACTTC,CAISEGQVAYEQYF
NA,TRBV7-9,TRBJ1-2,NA,TGTGCCAGCACCCCGGAGCGGGGGCAAATCACCGGGGACTATGGCTACACCTTC,CASTPERGQITGDYGYTF
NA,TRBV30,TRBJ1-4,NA,TGTGCCTGGAGTATGGGCGGGGGAGTTGAAAAACTGTTTTTT,CAWSMGGGVEKLFF
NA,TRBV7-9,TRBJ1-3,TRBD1,TGTGCCAGCAGCTCCCCCGGGACAGGGGGCCCGGACACCATATATTTT,CASSSPGTGGPDTIYF
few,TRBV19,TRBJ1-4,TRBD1,TGTGCCAGTAGTATAGCCCCGGGACAGGGTTCCGGGGGTGAAAAACTGTTTTTT,CASSIAPGQGSGGEKLFF
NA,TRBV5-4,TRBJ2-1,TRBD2,TGTGCCAGCAGCTCCGGGACTAGCGGGAGGGTGGGGAATGAGCAGTTCTTC,CASSSGTSGRVGNEQFF
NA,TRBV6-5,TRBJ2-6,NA,TGTGCCAGCGGGATGACAGCAGGGGCCAACGTCCTGACTTTC,CASGMTAGANVLTF
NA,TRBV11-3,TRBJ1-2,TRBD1,TGTGCCAGCAGCTTAGGGGGGACAGGAGATGGCTACACCTTC,CASSLGGTGDGYTF
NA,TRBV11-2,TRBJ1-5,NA,TGTGCCAGCAGCTTGGGCGGGCATCAGCCCCAGCATTTT,CASSLGGHQPQHF
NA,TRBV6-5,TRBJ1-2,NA,TGTGCCAGCAGTTACTCGCCCGGGTTCTACACCTTC,CASSYSPGFYTF
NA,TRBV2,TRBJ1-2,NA,TGTGCCAGAGGAGGGTCCGATGGCTACACCTTC,CARGGSDGYTF
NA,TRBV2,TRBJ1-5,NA,TGTGCCAGCAGTGGGCCAGGAAGCAATCAGCCCCAGCATTTT,CASSGPGSNQPQHF
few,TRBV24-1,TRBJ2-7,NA,TGTGCCACCAGTGATTTGACTGTAGGAGGGATTAAGCCTTTCTACGAGCAGTACTTC,CATSDLTVGGIKPFYEQYF
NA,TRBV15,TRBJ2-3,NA,TGTGCCACCAGCAGAGCCCTGCTGGCGGGGAGCTCCACAGATACGCAGTATTTT,CATSRALLAGSSTDTQYF
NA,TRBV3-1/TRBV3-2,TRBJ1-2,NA,TGTGCCAGCAGCCAAGATCAAACGGGCTATGGCTACACCTTC,CASSQDQTGYGYTF
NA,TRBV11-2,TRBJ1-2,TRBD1,TGTGCCAGCAGCTCGTGGGACAGGGTCTATGGCTACACCTTC,CASSSWDRVYGYTF
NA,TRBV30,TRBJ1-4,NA,TGTGCCTGGAGTGTCACAGCCGAAAAACTGTTTTTT,CAWSVTAEKLFF
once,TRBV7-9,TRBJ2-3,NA,TGTGCCAGCAGCTTACCTTTAGCGGAGCGCACAGATACGCAGTATTTT,CASSLPLAERTDTQYF
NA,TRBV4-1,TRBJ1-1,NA,TGCGCCAGCAGCCAAGTTGGGGGGAGCACTGAAGCTTTCTTT,CASSQVGGSTEAFF
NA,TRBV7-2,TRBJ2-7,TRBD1,TGTGCCAGCAGCTTATGGGCACAGGGGGCCAACGAGCAGTACTTC,CASSLWAQGANEQYF
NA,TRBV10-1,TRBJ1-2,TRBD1,TGCGCCAGCAGTGAGTCTGATCGACAGGGTGGGGTTAATGGCTACACCTTC,CASSESDRQGGVNGYTF
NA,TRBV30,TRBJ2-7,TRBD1,TGTGCCTGGAGTGCCGCAGGGGGCGAGCAGTACTTC,CAWSAAGGEQYF
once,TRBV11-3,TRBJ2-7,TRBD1,TGTGCCAGCAGCCCGGGACAGGGAAAGACCTACGAGCAGTACTTC,CASSPGQGKTYEQYF
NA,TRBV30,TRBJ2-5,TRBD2,TGTGCCTGGAGTTTAGCGGGGGGGGATGAGACCCAGTACTTC,CAWSLAGGDETQYF
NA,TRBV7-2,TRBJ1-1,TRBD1,TGTGCCAGCAGCAGCACAGGGACAGCCAACACTGAAGCTTTCTTT,CASSSTGTANTEAFF
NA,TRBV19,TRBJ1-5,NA,TGTGCCAGTACCGTGAGGGGGTCCGGACAGCCCCAGCATTTT,CASTVRGSGQPQHF
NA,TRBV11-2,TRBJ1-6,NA,TGTGCCAGCACGCGGGCCCAGAATTCACCCCTCCACTTT,CASTRAQNSPLHF
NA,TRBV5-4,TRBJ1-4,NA,TGTGCCAGCAGCACCCCCGGGGAGGTGGAAGAAAAACTGTTTTTT,CASSTPGEVEEKLFF
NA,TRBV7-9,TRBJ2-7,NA,TGTGCCAGCAGCTTGGAGAGCTACGAGCAGTACTTC,CASSLESYEQYF
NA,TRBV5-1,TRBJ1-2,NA,TGCGCCAGCAGCTTTGAAGGGCCGGGAGGCTACACCTTC,CASSFEGPGGYTF
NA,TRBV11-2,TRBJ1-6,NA,TGTGCCAGCAGCTTAGATCAGCGGGCAGGGTATAATTCACCCCTCCACTTT,CASSLDQRAGYNSPLHF
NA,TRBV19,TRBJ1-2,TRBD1,TGTGCCAGTACCCTAGACCAGACAGGGGGCTATGGCTACACCTTC,CASTLDQTGGYGYTF
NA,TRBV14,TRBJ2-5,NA,TGTGCCAGCAGCCTATCACGGGTCTCAGAGACCCAGTACTTC,CASSLSRVSETQYF
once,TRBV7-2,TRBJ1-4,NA,TGTGCCAGCAGCGGCGGTGGGGTGCGGGGAACTAATGAAAAACTGTTTTTT,CASSGGGVRGTNEKLFF
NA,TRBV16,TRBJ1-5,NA,TGTGCCAGCAGCCAGAGGACTAATCTAGACCAGCCCCAGCATTTT,CASSQRTNLDQPQHF
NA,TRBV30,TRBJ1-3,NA,TGTGCCTGGACTCCCAGGGCTGGAAACACCATATATTTT,CAWTPRAGNTIYF
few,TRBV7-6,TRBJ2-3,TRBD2,TGTGCCAGCCTCCGACATGGGCTAGCGGCAGATACGCAGTATTTT,CASLRHGLAADTQYF
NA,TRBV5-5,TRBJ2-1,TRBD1,TGTGCCAGCAGCTTGGGACAGGGTGATAATGAGCAGTTCTTC,CASSLGQGDNEQFF
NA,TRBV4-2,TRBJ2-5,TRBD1,TGTGCCAGCAGCCAACCCTTGGGACAGGGGGTGGAGACCCAGTACTTC,CASSQPLGQGVETQYF
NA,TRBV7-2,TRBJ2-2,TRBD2,TGTGCCAGCAGGGCGCCGGGACTAATGAACACCGGGGAGCTGTTTTTT,CASRAPGLMNTGELFF
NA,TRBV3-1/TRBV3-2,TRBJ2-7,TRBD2,TGTGCCAGCAGCCAGGACGGGGGGGCGGACGAGCAGTACTTC,CASSQDGGADEQYF